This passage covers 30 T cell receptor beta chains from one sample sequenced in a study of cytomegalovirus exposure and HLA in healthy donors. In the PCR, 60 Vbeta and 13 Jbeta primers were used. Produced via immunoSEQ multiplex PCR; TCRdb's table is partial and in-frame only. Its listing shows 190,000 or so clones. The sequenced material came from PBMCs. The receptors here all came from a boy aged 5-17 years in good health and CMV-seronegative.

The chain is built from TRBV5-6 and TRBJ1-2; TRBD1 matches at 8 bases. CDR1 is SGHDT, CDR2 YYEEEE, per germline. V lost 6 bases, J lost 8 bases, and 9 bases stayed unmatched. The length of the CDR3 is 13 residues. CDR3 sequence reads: CASNGQGSYGYTF. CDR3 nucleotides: TGTGCCAGCAACGGACAGGGATCCTACGGCTACACCTTC.

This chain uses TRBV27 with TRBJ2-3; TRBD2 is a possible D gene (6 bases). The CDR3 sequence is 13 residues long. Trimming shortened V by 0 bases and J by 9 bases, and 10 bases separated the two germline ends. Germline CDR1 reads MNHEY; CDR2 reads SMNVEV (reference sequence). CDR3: CASSLSFRGTQYF. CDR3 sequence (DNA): TGTGCCAGCAGTTTATCGTTTCGGGGGACGCAGTATTTT.

CDR3 residues: CATHRRGDRAVSPLHF. In DNA, the CDR3 is TGTGCCACTCATAGGAGGGGCGACAGGGCTGTCTCACCCCTCCACTTT. The chain carries TRBV19 and TRBJ1-6; TRBD1 agrees at 7 bases. The V gene end was trimmed by 10 bases and the J gene end by 10 bases; junction bases not matched to a gene: 19. The V gene's germline CDR1 is LNHDA and CDR2 SQIVND (reference sequence). This CDR3 has 16 residues.

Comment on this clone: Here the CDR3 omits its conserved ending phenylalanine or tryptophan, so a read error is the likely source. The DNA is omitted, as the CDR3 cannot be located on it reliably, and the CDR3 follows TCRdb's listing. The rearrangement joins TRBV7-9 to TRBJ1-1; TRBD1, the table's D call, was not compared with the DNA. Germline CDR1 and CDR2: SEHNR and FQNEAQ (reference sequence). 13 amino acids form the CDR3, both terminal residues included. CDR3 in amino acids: CASSLVGGGGTGY.

The CDR3 DNA sequence: TGTGCCAGCGGCCCGGGACAGGGGTCTGAAAAACTGTTTTTT. Translated: CASGPGQGSEKLFF. The J gene is TRBJ1-4, the V gene TRBV6-5; 10 nucleotides match TRBD1. This CDR3 spans 14 amino acids. V dropped 8 bases and J dropped 7; count of bases not matched to a gene: 7. CDR1 and CDR2 (germline): MNHEY, SVGAGI.

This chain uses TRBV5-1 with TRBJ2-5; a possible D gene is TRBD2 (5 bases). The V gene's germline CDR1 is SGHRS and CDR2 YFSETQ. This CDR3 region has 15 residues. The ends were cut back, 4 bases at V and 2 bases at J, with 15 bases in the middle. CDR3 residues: CASSAQNLAQETQYF. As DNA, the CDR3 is TGCGCCAGCAGCGCCCAGAATCTAGCACAAGAGACCCAGTACTTC.

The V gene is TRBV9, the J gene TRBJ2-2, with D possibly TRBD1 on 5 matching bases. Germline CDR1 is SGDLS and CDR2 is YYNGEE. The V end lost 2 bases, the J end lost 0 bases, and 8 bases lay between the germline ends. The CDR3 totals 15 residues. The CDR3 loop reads CASSVAGSNTGELFF. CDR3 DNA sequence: TGTGCCAGCAGCGTGGCAGGGTCGAACACCGGGGAGCTGTTTTTT.

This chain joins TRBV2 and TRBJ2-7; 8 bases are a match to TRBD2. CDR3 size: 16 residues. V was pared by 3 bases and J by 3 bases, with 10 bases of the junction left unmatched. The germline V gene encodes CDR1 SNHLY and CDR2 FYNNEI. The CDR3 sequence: CASSDFRGGLLYEQYF. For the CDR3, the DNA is TGTGCCAGCAGTGATTTCCGGGGGGGGCTCCTCTACGAGCAGTACTTC. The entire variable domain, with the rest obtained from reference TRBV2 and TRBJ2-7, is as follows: EPEVTQTPSHQVTQMGQEVILRCVPISNHLYFYWYRQILGQKVEFLVSFYNNEISEKSEIFDDQFSVERPDGSNFTLKIRSTKLEDSAMYFCASSDFRGGLLYEQYFGPGTRLTVT.

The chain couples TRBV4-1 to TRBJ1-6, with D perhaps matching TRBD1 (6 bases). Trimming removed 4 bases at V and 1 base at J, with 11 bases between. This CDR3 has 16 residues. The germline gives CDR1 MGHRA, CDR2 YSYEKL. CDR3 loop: CASSPATGSYNSPLHF. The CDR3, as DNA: TGCGCCAGCAGCCCTGCGACAGGATCCTATAATTCACCCCTCCACTTT.

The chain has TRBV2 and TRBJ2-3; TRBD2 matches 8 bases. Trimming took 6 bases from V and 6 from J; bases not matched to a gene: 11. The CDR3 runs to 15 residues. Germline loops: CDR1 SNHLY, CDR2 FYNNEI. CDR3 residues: CASRGSGGPFDTQYF. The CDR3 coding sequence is TGTGCCAGCAGGGGGAGCGGGGGCCCATTCGATACGCAGTATTTT.

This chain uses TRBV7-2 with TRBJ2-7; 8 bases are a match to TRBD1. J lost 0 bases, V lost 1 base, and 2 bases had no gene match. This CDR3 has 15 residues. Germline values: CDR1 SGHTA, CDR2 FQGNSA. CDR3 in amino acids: CASSLVGTGSYEQYF. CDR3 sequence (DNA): TGTGCCAGCAGCTTAGTAGGGACAGGCTCCTACGAGCAGTACTTC.

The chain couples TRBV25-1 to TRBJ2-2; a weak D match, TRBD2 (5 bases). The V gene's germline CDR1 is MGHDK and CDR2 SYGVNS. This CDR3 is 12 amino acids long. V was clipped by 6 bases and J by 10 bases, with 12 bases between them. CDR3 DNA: TGTGCCAGCAGGGAGGCTGTAGAGGAGCTGTTTTTT. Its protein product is CASREAVEELFF. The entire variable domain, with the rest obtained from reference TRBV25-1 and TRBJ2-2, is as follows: EADIYQTPRYLVIGTGKKITLECSQTMGHDKMYWYQQDPGMELHLIHYSYGVNSTEKGDLSSESTVSRIRTEHFPLTLESARPSHTSQYLCASREAVEELFFGEGSRLTVL.

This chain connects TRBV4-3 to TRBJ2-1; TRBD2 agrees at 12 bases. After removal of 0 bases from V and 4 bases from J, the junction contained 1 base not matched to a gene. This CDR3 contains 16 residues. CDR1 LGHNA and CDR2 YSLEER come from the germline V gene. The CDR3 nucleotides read TGCGCCAGCAGCCAAGACCTAGCGGGGGGGTACAATGAGCAGTTCTTC. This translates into CASSQDLAGGYNEQFF.

CDR3 nucleotide sequence: TGTGCCAGCTCACCAGCATCCCCCCGGTACGAGCAGTACTTC. This sequence encodes CASSPASPRYEQYF. The genes are TRBV18 and TRBJ2-5; the D is unclear. TRBJ2-7 matches the DNA end more closely, so the J call is doubtful. CDR3 size: 14 residues. From germline, CDR1 is KGHSH and CDR2 LQKENI.

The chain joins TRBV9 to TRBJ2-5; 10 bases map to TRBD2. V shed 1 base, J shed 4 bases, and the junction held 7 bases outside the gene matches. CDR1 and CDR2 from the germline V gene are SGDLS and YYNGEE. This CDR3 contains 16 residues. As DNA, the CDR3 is TGTGCCAGCAGCGTACACCGTAGCGGGGGGCCAGAGACCCAGTACTTC. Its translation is CASSVHRSGGPETQYF.

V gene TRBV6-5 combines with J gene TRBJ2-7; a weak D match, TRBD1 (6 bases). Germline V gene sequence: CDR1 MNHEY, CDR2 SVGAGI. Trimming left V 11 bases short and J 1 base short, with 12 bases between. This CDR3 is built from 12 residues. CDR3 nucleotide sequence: TGTGCCGCAGGGCAGGGGTCCTACGAGCAGTACTTC. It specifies CAAGQGSYEQYF.

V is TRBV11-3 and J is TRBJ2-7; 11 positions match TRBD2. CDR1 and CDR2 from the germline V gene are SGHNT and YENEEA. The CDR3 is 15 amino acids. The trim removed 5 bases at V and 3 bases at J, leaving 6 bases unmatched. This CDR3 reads CASSLGTSGIYEQYF. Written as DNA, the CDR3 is TGTGCCAGCAGCCTAGGGACTAGCGGAATCTACGAGCAGTACTTC.

The CDR3: CASTGDGNQPQHF. The DNA of the CDR3 is TGTGCCAGCACCGGGGATGGCAATCAGCCCCAGCATTTT. The chain uses TRBV2 and TRBJ1-5, with D uncertain. V lost 7 bases and J lost 2, with 9 bases in between. The CDR3 runs to 13 residues. Germline V gives CDR1 SNHLY, CDR2 FYNNEI.

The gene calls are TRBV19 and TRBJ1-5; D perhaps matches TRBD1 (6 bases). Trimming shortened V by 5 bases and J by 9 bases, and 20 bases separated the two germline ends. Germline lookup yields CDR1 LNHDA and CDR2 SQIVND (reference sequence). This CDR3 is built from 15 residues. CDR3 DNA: TGTGCCAGTAGTTTCCCCGGGGGGGCCAAGGGGCCCCAGCATTTT. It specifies CASSFPGGAKGPQHF.

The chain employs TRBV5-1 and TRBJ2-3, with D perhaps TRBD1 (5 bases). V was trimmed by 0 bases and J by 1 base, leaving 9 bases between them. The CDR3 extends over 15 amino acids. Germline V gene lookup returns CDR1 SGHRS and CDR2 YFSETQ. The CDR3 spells CASSLEGAGTDTQYF. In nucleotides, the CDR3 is TGCGCCAGCAGCTTGGAAGGGGCTGGCACAGATACGCAGTATTTT.

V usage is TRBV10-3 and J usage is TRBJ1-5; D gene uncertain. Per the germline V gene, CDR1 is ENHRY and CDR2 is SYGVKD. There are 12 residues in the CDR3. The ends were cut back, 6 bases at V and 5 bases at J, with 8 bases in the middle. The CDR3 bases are TGTGCCATCAGGGCGGAAGATCAGCCCCAGCATTTT. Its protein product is CAIRAEDQPQHF.

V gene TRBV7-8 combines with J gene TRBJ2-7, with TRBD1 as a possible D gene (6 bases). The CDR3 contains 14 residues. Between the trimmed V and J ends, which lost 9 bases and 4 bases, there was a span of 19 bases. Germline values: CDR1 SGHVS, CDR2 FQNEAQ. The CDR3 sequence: CASNQDRPPYEQYF. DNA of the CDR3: TGTGCCAGTAATCAAGACAGGCCCCCTTACGAGCAGTACTTC.

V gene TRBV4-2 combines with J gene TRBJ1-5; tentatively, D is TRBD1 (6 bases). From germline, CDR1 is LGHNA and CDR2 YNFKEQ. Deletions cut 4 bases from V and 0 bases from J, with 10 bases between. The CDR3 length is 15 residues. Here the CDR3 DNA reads TGTGCCAGCAGCCCCGGACAGAATAGCAATCAGCCCCAGCATTTT. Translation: CASSPGQNSNQPQHF.

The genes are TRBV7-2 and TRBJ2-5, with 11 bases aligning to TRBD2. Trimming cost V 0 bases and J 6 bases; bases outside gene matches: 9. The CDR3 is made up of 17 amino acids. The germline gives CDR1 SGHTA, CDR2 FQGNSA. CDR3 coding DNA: TGTGCCAGCAGCTTAGCCTTCACTAGCGGGGGACAGCAGACCCAGTACTTC. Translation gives CASSLAFTSGGQQTQYF.

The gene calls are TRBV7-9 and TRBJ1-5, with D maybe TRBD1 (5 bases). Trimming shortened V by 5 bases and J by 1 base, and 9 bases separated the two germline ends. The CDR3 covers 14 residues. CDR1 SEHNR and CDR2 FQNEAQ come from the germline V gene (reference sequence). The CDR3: CASSPGLSNQPQHF. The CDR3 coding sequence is TGTGCCAGCAGCCCGGGACTGAGCAATCAGCCCCAGCATTTT.

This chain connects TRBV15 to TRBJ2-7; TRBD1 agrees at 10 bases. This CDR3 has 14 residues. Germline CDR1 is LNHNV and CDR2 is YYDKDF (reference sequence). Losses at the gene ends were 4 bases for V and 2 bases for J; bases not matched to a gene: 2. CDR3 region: CATSTGTGAYEQYF. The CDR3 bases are TGTGCCACCAGCACCGGGACAGGGGCCTACGAGCAGTACTTC.

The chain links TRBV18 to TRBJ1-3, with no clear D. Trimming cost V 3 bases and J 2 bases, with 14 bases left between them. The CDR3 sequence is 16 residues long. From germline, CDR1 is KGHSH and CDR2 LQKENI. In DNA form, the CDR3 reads TGTGCCAGCTCACCCTCGCGGCAGAACCCTGGAAACACCATATATTTT. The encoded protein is CASSPSRQNPGNTIYF.

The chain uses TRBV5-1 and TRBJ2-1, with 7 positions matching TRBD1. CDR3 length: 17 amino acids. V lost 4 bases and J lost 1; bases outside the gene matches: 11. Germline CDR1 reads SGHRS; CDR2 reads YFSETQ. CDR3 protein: CASSASTGTDSYNEQFF. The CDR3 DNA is TGCGCCAGCAGCGCGTCTACCGGGACAGATTCCTACAATGAGCAGTTCTTC.

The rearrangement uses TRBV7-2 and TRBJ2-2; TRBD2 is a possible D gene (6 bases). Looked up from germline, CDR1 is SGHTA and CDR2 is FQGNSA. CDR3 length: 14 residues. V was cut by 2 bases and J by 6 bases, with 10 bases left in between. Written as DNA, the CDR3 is TGTGCCAGCAGCTTAACTGGAGGGGCCGGGGAGCTGTTTTTT. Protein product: CASSLTGGAGELFF.

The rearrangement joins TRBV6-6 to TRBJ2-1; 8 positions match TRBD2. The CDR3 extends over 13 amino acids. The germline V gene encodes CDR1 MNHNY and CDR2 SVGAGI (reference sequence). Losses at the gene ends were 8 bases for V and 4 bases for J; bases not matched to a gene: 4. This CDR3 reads CASDTGGYNEQFF. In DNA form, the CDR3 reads TGTGCCAGCGATACGGGGGGGTACAATGAGCAGTTCTTC.